This TCR beta chain was observed in a study of blood T cell repertoires in COVID-19. Study information: Samples came from the United States, Italy and Spain, spanning acute and convalescent COVID-19. PBMCs, B-cell-depleted T cells, or T cells were the source of the cDNA or gDNA that made up the material.

Authors' analysis steps: It was from reference gene primer amplification that nucleated cell counts were estimated. The table came from immunoSEQ multiplex PCR; TCRdb's copy has only in-frame clones and leaves some out. V and J calls and clone size are given by that table; D and trimming were obtained from the DNA. The sample yields 50,000 or so clones, under 90% seen once. Per the germline V gene, CDR1 is LNHDA and CDR2 is SQIVND (reference sequence). V lost 6 bases and J lost 0, with 9 bases in between. CDR3 length equals 14 residues. The receptor was isolated from a man between 65 and 79 years old with acute or convalescent COVID-19. The sample consisted of peripheral blood. The chain recombines TRBV19 with TRBJ1-5; perhaps TRBD1 as D (5 bases). The CDR3 is CASRQGVSNQPQHF. For the CDR3, the DNA is TGTGCCAGTAGGCAGGGCGTTAGCAATCAGCCCCAGCATTTT.